Here is one T cell receptor (beta chain) with its context. TCRdb recomputed calls from the RACE reads with MiXCR, one row per CDR3 protein. The sample yields about 260,000 distinct CDR3 sequences, approximately 8.6% seen once. This record comes from a study of human T cells and chemical hapten exposure. Study context: The sensitizer, 2% DPC, was used on around 2 cm by around 2 cm of upper inner arm skin.

This CDR3 contains 16 residues. The germline CDR1 and CDR2 sequences are SNHLY and FYNNEI. With 6 bases removed from V and 0 bases from J, the gap between germline ends came to 12 bases. Time point indicated: pre-sensitization, week 0. The treatment was: therapeutic diphenylcyclopropenone sensitization with weekly scalp DPC. Donors were 18 to 70-year-old alopecia patients suitable for DPC. The study extracted total RNA from unfractionated whole blood. The sample here was whole blood, taken in connection with sensitization to the hapten diphenylcyclopropenone (DPC). This chain joins TRBV2 and TRBJ1-6; D is undetermined. The TCR originated in a middle-aged woman with alopecia areata. Some clones in this sample may be carry-over from other donors' samples. The CDR3 region is CASSPRQSSYNSPLHF. The CDR3 DNA follows: TGTGCCAGCAGCCCGCGACAAAGCTCCTATAATTCACCCCTCCACTTT.